Each of the 19 T cell receptor beta chains below was sequenced from the same sample in a study of T-cell memory formation after mild COVID-19. A single record per CDR3 protein comes from TCRdb applying MiXCR to the 5' RACE reads. Of fewer than 700,000 distinct CDR3 sequences listed, approximately 21% were seen once; the top ten hold roughly 8.1%. Sequenced material: PBMCs or a T cell subset sorted from them (not recorded which). The source of these receptors is an adult woman who had mild COVID-19 (a few samples of this study predate the infection). Cell type and time point are not known.

The CDR3 region has the DNA TGTGCCAGCAGCTTTTTTAGTACGGGCACCGGGGAGCTGTTTTTT. Protein: CASSFFSTGTGELFF. The chain employs TRBV11-2 and TRBJ2-2, with no clear D. Looked up from germline, CDR1 is SGHAT and CDR2 is FQNNGV. This CDR3 region has 15 residues. Trimming pared 3 bases from V and 4 bases from J, leaving 12 bases between.

This clonotype was counted at least ten times. The rearrangement uses TRBV9 and TRBJ2-1; D might be TRBD2 (5 bases). The CDR3 spans 14 residues. Germline assignment: CDR1 SGDLS and CDR2 YYNGEE. Trimming pared 4 bases from V and 5 bases from J, leaving 13 bases between. The CDR3 DNA reads TGTGCCAGCAGCCCTCGGACGCGGGACAATGAGCAGTTCTTC. Amino acids: CASSPRTRDNEQFF.

The rearrangement links TRBV5-6 to TRBJ2-3, with TRBD2 matching 13 bases. The CDR3 totals 16 residues. Per the germline V gene, CDR1 is SGHDT and CDR2 is YYEEEE. V gave up 4 bases and J gave up 4 bases; unmatched junction bases: 6. CDR3 bases: TGTGCCAGCAGCGCACTAGCGGGGGGGTATCCAGATACGCAGTATTTT. This sequence encodes CASSALAGGYPDTQYF.

The chain combines TRBV20-1 with TRBJ1-1, with a possible D match to TRBD1 (5 bases). The length of the CDR3 is 15 residues. Germline lookup yields CDR1 DFQATT and CDR2 SNEGSKA (reference sequence). Trimming cost V 5 bases and J 1 base, with 17 bases left between them. CDR3 in DNA: TGCAGTGCTTCTGAGACCGGGACTCAGAACACTGAAGCTTTCTTT. As protein: CSASETGTQNTEAFF.

This clonotype was seen only once. V and J are TRBV12-3 or TRBV12-4 and TRBJ2-1; 12 positions agree with TRBD2. CDR3 length: 14 amino acids. The V gene end was trimmed by 7 bases and the J gene end by 7 bases; junction bases not matched to a gene: 5. CDR3 in DNA: TGTGCCAGCACCACTAGCGGGGGGATTAATGAGCAGTTCTTC. Protein product: CASTTSGGINEQFF.

This clonotype was picked up a small number of times. The V gene is TRBV24-1, the J gene TRBJ1-1; TRBD1 aligns across 9 bases. CDR3 size: 13 residues. V lost 7 bases and J lost 3; bases outside the gene matches: 2. From germline, CDR1 is KGHDR and CDR2 SFDVKD. CDR3 residues: CATRQGAYTEAFF. CDR3 nucleotide sequence: TGTGCCACCAGACAGGGGGCATACACTGAAGCTTTCTTT.

The chain combines TRBV6-1 with TRBJ1-5; possible D gene TRBD1, 5 bases. Trimming removed 5 bases from V and 4 bases from J, with 15 bases in between. The CDR3 spans 15 residues. Germline V CDR1 and CDR2: MNHNS, SASEGT. CDR3 nucleotides: TGTGCCAGCAGTACACCGGGACGGGATAATCAGCCCCAGCATTTT. It is translated as CASSTPGRDNQPQHF.

The rearrangement joins TRBV10-3 to TRBJ2-3; 10 bases are a match to TRBD1. V lost 5 bases, J lost 4 bases, and 9 bases stayed unmatched. The CDR3 consists of 16 residues. Germline V gene sequence: CDR1 ENHRY, CDR2 SYGVKD. This chain's CDR3 is CAISRRDRGGSDTQYF. The CDR3 DNA follows: TGTGCCATCAGTCGTAGGGACAGGGGAGGATCAGATACGCAGTATTTT.

In its sample, this clonotype was seen once. V gene TRBV28 combines with J gene TRBJ1-6; 8 bases fit TRBD1. The CDR3 has 16 residues. Germline V lookup: CDR1 MDHEN, CDR2 SYDVKM. V shed 6 bases, J shed 10 bases, and the junction held 14 bases outside the gene matches. CDR3 sequence reads: CASSPFAGTGTSPLHF. The CDR3 nucleotides are TGTGCCAGCAGCCCCTTCGCAGGGACAGGAACCTCACCCCTCCACTTT.

This clonotype has more than one count but fewer than ten. This chain links TRBV7-9 with TRBJ1-1; 12 nucleotides align to TRBD1. With V trimmed by 4 bases and J by 5 bases, 8 bases remained unmatched. This CDR3 contains 16 residues. Germline CDR1 reads SEHNR; CDR2 reads FQNEAQ (reference sequence). CDR3 region: CASSSIGTGGGTEAFF. The CDR3 DNA follows: TGTGCCAGCAGCTCGATTGGGACAGGGGGCGGAACTGAAGCTTTCTTT.

V gene TRBV5-1 combines with J gene TRBJ2-7, with 13 bases that match TRBD2. The CDR3 runs to 19 residues. The V segment lost 5 bases and the J segment 3 bases; nucleotides outside the gene matches: 17. CDR1 is SGHRS, CDR2 YFSETQ, per germline. The CDR3 is CASRPRTGTSGAPDYEQYF. The DNA for the CDR3 is TGCGCCAGCAGGCCCAGAACCGGGACTAGCGGGGCCCCAGACTACGAGCAGTACTTC.

The chain has TRBV7-9 and TRBJ1-4; D call uncertain. CDR3 length: 13 residues. Germline loops: CDR1 SEHNR, CDR2 FQNEAQ (reference sequence). The V gene lost 4 bases and the J gene lost 8 bases, with 11 bases spanning the gap. Here the CDR3 DNA reads TGTGCCAGCAGCTCTGCGGCAGGAGAAAAACTGTTTTTT. Amino acid sequence: CASSSAAGEKLFF.

This clonotype was seen a few times. The chain links TRBV7-9 to TRBJ2-1; TRBD2 aligns across 9 bases. The ends lost 5 bases at V and 8 bases at J; junction bases unmatched: 10. From germline, CDR1 is SEHNR and CDR2 FQNEAQ (reference sequence). This CDR3 has 15 residues. Written as DNA, the CDR3 is TGTGCCAGCAGCCTCACCGGGACTAGCTTCGATGAGCAGTTCTTC. It is translated as CASSLTGTSFDEQFF.

The chain couples TRBV2 to TRBJ2-7, with TRBD2 identical over 10 bases. The CDR3 extends over 14 amino acids. Germline V CDR1 and CDR2: SNHLY, FYNNEI. The trim removed 7 bases at V and 7 bases at J, leaving 10 bases unmatched. This CDR3 is CASIAGGPPGEQYF. The CDR3, as DNA: TGTGCCAGCATAGCGGGGGGACCTCCCGGAGAGCAGTACTTC.

The V call is TRBV19, the J call TRBJ1-1; possibly TRBD1 for D (6 bases). Germline values: CDR1 LNHDA, CDR2 SQIVND (reference sequence). Trimming took 2 bases from V and 7 from J, leaving 11 bases between them. The CDR3 spans 13 residues. CDR3 residues: CASSISDRFEAFF. The CDR3 nucleotides are TGTGCCAGTAGTATATCGGACAGATTTGAAGCTTTCTTT.

Only a few counts were recorded for this clonotype. The V call is TRBV18, the J call TRBJ2-1; 11 bases fit TRBD2. CDR1 KGHSH and CDR2 LQKENI come from the germline V gene. CDR3 length: 16 residues. V lost 2 bases, J lost 7 bases, and 7 bases stayed unmatched. The CDR3 coding sequence is TGTGCCAGCTCACCATGGGCACTAGCGGGAGAGAATGAGCAGTTCTTC. Encoded protein: CASSPWALAGENEQFF.

This clonotype was seen more than once but under ten times. The rearrangement links TRBV20-1 to TRBJ2-7; D uncertain. The CDR3 is made up of 11 amino acids. Between the trimmed V and J ends, which lost 0 bases and 5 bases, there was a span of 5 bases. CDR1 and CDR2 from the germline V gene are DFQATT and SNEGSKA (reference sequence). CDR3 bases: TGCAGTGCTAGAGATTACCACGAGCAGTACTTC. Amino acids: CSARDYHEQYF.

The rearrangement links TRBV5-6 to TRBJ2-3; the D is unclear. The CDR3 length is 16 residues. V was shortened by 0 bases and J by 2 bases, with 13 bases between the two germline ends. CDR1 and CDR2 from the germline V gene are SGHDT and YYEEEE. For the CDR3, the DNA is TGTGCCAGCAGCTTGGTTGCAGTCCAGCTCACAGATACGCAGTATTTT. Protein: CASSLVAVQLTDTQYF.

This clonotype was seen only a few times. V gene TRBV29-1 combines with J gene TRBJ2-2; no clear D. The CDR3 is 11 amino acids. In germline, CDR1 is SQVTM, CDR2 ANQGSEA. Trimming shortened V by 7 bases and J by 3 bases, and 6 bases separated the two germline ends. The CDR3 spells CSATDTGELFF. As DNA, the CDR3 is TGCAGCGCCACAGACACCGGGGAGCTGTTTTTT.